One sample yielded the 15 T cell receptor beta chains listed below, sequenced in a study of T-cell memory formation after mild COVID-19 (dated by TCRdb to the early 2020s). Library construction relied on 5' RACE. Sequencer: Illumina NovaSeq 6000. TCRdb handled the public reads itself, with Q25 trimming in fastp and clone calling in MiXCR, and kept productive beta chains. One record per CDR3 amino acid sequence lists the most common genes and DNA. This sample lists about 400,000 distinct CDR3 sequences; about an eighth were detected once. The top ten clonotypes cover about 22% of the sample. Sequenced sample: PBMCs or a T cell subset sorted from them (not recorded which). The receptor set was obtained from a man younger than 35 who had mild COVID-19 (a few samples of this study predate the infection). The sample titles of this study are shuffled in the database, so cell type and time point are left out; the donor was told from shared clones.

The gene calls are TRBV20-1 and TRBJ2-1; TRBD2 agrees at 10 bases. The V gene's germline CDR1 is DFQATT and CDR2 SNEGSKA (reference sequence). The length of the CDR3 is 14 residues. The V gene end was trimmed by 1 base and the J gene end by 6 bases; junction bases not matched to a gene: 3. The CDR3 region is CSARALAGVNEQFF. The CDR3 coding sequence is TGCAGTGCTAGAGCCCTAGCGGGGGTCAATGAGCAGTTCTTC.

This rearrangement joins TRBV2 to TRBJ2-1, with 15 positions matching TRBD2. CDR1 and CDR2 from the germline V gene are SNHLY and FYNNEI. The CDR3 is 17 amino acids. With 3 bases clipped from V and 8 bases from J, the junction kept 8 bases outside the gene matches. This CDR3 reads CASSDPVGLAGGDEQFF. The CDR3 DNA sequence: TGTGCCAGCAGTGACCCCGTAGGACTAGCGGGGGGGGATGAGCAGTTCTTC. The whole variable domain, filled in from reference TRBV2 and TRBJ2-1, reads EPEVTQTPSHQVTQMGQEVILRCVPISNHLYFYWYRQILGQKVEFLVSFYNNEISEKSEIFDDQFSVERPDGSNFTLKIRSTKLEDSAMYFCASSDPVGLAGGDEQFFGPGTRLTVL.

This chain connects TRBV4-2 to TRBJ2-3, with 14 bases matching TRBD2. The CDR3 consists of 17 residues. V shed 2 bases, J shed 5 bases, and the junction held 6 bases outside the gene matches. Germline assignment: CDR1 LGHNA and CDR2 YNFKEQ. The CDR3 DNA is TGTGCCAGCAGCCAATCCGGACTAGCGGGGGGCGGAGATACGCAGTATTTT. As protein: CASSQSGLAGGGDTQYF.

The chain uses TRBV7-2 and TRBJ2-3, with TRBD2 identical over 8 bases. The germline V gene encodes CDR1 SGHTA and CDR2 FQGNSA. The CDR3 runs 17 residues. With 4 bases clipped from V and 4 bases from J, the junction kept 13 bases outside the gene matches. The CDR3 DNA follows: TGTGCCAGCAGCTCCATAGCGGGGCGGCCTGAAGCAGATACGCAGTATTTT. Amino acids: CASSSIAGRPEADTQYF.

The V gene is TRBV7-6, the J gene TRBJ2-5, with 8 positions matching TRBD2. Per germline, CDR1 SGHVS and CDR2 FNYEAQ. J gave up 3 bases and V 5 bases, and 11 bases lay outside the gene matches. CDR3 length: 16 amino acids. As DNA, the CDR3 is TGTGCCAGCAGCCCCGGACTAGCTTCCGTAAAAGAGACCCAGTACTTC. Its translation is CASSPGLASVKETQYF. Combining the CDR3 with reference TRBV7-6 and TRBJ2-5 gives the whole variable domain GAGVSQSPRYKVTKRGQDVALRCDPISGHVSLYWYRQALGQGPEFLTYFNYEAQQDKSGLPNDRFSAERPEGSISTLTIQRTEQRDSAMYRCASSPGLASVKETQYFGPGTRLLVL.

This clonotype was detected only a few times. This chain joins TRBV7-2 and TRBJ2-3; D is undetermined. The germline CDR1 and CDR2 sequences are SGHTA and FQGNSA. V was shortened by 3 bases and J by 6 bases, with 16 bases between the two germline ends. The CDR3 length is 15 residues. CDR3 sequence: CASSFRLPSGDTQYF. CDR3 nucleotide sequence: TGTGCCAGCAGCTTTCGGCTTCCCTCGGGTGATACGCAGTATTTT.

Concerning this clonotype itself: Its ends do not fully match the called genes, so a read error is possible. The chain joins TRBV27 to TRBJ1-2; perhaps TRBD1 as D (5 bases). This CDR3 has 16 residues. The germline V gene encodes CDR1 MNHEY and CDR2 SMNVEV (reference sequence). DNA of the CDR3: TGTGACAGCAGTTTTAGCCAGGGCAGGGCTAACTATGGCTACACCTTC. Translating gives CDSSFSQGRANYGYTF.

This clonotype showed up just a few times. The CDR3 protein is CASSPQARETQYF. DNA of the CDR3: TGTGCCAGCTCACCTCAGGCTCGCGAGACCCAGTACTTC. V gene TRBV18 combines with J gene TRBJ2-5; D not resolved. CDR3 length: 13 amino acids. Germline V gene data show CDR1 as KGHSH and CDR2 as LQKENI. V shed 3 bases and J shed 5 bases, with 10 bases lying between them. Supplemented by reference TRBV18 and TRBJ2-5, the full variable domain reads NAGVMQNPRHLVRRRGQEARLRCSPMKGHSHVYWYRQLPEEGLKFMVYLQKENIIDESGMPKERFSAEFPKEGPSILRIQQVVRGDSAAYFCASSPQARETQYFGPGTRLLVL.

This clonotype was seen repeatedly, ten times or more. In DNA form, the CDR3 reads TGTGCCAGCAACTCCGGACAGTATAATTCACCCCTCCACTTT. Protein sequence: CASNSGQYNSPLHF. The chain has TRBV18 and TRBJ1-6; possible D gene TRBD1, 6 bases. The CDR3 loop spans 14 amino acids. The germline V and J ends were trimmed by 8 bases and 4 bases, with 12 bases remaining between them. Germline CDR1 is KGHSH and CDR2 is LQKENI.

This clonotype was seen ten or more times. The gene calls are TRBV30 and TRBJ2-7; D is possibly TRBD1 (6 bases). This CDR3 has 14 amino acids. The germline V gene encodes CDR1 GTSNPN and CDR2 SVGIG (reference sequence). Trimming pared 3 bases from V and 2 bases from J, leaving 14 bases between. CDR3 amino acids: CAWRGDISAYEQYF. The CDR3 DNA is TGTGCCTGGAGGGGGGACATATCGGCCTACGAGCAGTACTTC.

The chain recombines TRBV20-1 with TRBJ2-2, with 11 bases aligning to TRBD2. The germline V gene has CDR1 DFQATT and CDR2 SNEGSKA (reference sequence). This CDR3 has 18 amino acids. V shed 1 base, J shed 0 bases, and the junction held 7 bases outside the gene matches. As DNA, the CDR3 is TGCAGTGCTAGAGTGAGGGGTAGCGGGGGGGCGAACACCGGGGAGCTGTTTTTT. Its protein product is CSARVRGSGGANTGELFF.

The chain has TRBV20-1 and TRBJ2-1; 8 nucleotides align to TRBD1. The CDR3 contains 16 residues. V lost 0 bases to trimming and J lost 5 bases; unmatched junction nucleotides: 9. Looked up from germline, CDR1 is DFQATT and CDR2 is SNEGSKA (reference sequence). The CDR3 loop is CSARDQRTGSNNEQFF. The DNA for the CDR3 is TGCAGTGCTAGAGATCAACGGACAGGGTCTAACAATGAGCAGTTCTTC.

In this sample, this clonotype turned up many times. V is TRBV7-2 and J is TRBJ2-2; D uncertain. CDR3 length equals 12 residues. Germline values: CDR1 SGHTA, CDR2 FQGNSA. The V end was cut by 5 bases, the J end by 0 bases, with 1 base between. CDR3 sequence reads: CASSPNTGELFF. CDR3 bases: TGTGCCAGCAGCCCGAACACCGGGGAGCTGTTTTTT.

This clonotype was recorded a few times. The rearrangement links TRBV27 to TRBJ2-7; D is unresolved. The germline gives CDR1 MNHEY, CDR2 SMNVEV (reference sequence). This CDR3 is 11 amino acids long. Trimming shortened V by 7 bases and J by 0 bases, and 4 bases separated the two germline ends. The chain's CDR3 is CASITSYEQYV. The CDR3 DNA follows: TGTGCCAGCATTACCTCCTACGAGCAGTACGTC.

The V call is TRBV24-1, the J call TRBJ1-5; 9 positions agree with TRBD1. The CDR3 runs to 16 residues. Germline V lookup: CDR1 KGHDR, CDR2 SFDVKD. Losses at the gene ends were 5 bases for V and 1 base for J; bases not matched to a gene: 5. In DNA, the CDR3 is TGTGCCACCAGTGGTGGGACAGGGAGGAGCAATCAGCCCCAGCATTTT. Protein sequence: CATSGGTGRSNQPQHF.